Following are 10 T cell receptor beta chains from one sample sequenced in a study of T cell repertoires in cytomegalovirus infection (dated by TCRdb to the late 2010s). Interpreted using the paper, the treatment or condition label stands for: in vitro stimulation with specific CMV peptide epitopes to enrich CMV-specific T cells. Their cognate antigens are unknown. The listed sequencing device is Illumina HiSeq 1500. The public reads were reprocessed in TCRdb via fastp at Q25 and MiXCR, keeping in-frame beta chains. Entries that share a CDR3 protein sequence are merged under the most common genes and DNA. This sample holds some 62,000 distinct CDR3 sequences; 20% to 25% were observed only once. Roughly 73% of the sample belongs to the ten largest clones. The source material was CD8+ T cells from cultured PBMCs, sampled from culture after CMV antigen stimulation. The receptors here all came from a human donor in good health (CMV status not recorded). Some clones in this sample may be carry-over from other donors' samples.

This rearrangement joins TRBV19 to TRBJ1-1; possible D gene TRBD1, 5 bases. V shed 8 bases and J shed 12 bases, with 16 bases lying between them. Germline V CDR1 and CDR2: LNHDA, SQIVND (reference sequence). CDR3 length equals 11 residues. This chain's CDR3 is CASSNGGQTFF. The CDR3, as DNA: TGTGCCAGTTCGAACGGGGGTCAGACTTTCTTT. The variable domain in full, completed from reference TRBV19 and TRBJ1-1, reads DGGITQSPKYLFRKEGQNVTLSCEQNLNHDAMYWYRQDPGQGLRLIYYSQIVNDFQKGDIAEGYSVSREKKESFPLTVTSAQKNPTAFYLCASSNGGQTFFGQGTRLTVV.

This clonotype was seen more than once but under ten times. V and J are TRBV12-3 or TRBV12-4 and TRBJ2-3; no definite D call. V was pared by 6 bases and J by 10 bases, with 11 bases between. CDR3 length: 11 amino acids. The CDR3 here is CASSLGLSQYF. The DNA for the CDR3 is TGTGCCAGCAGCCTGGGCCTTTCGCAGTATTTT.

Of note for this clonotype: The junction differs from germline at one of its ends, possibly a read error. The rearrangement uses TRBV4-1 and TRBJ1-5, with TRBD1 as a possible D gene (5 bases). The CDR3 is made up of 16 amino acids. CDR1 is MGHRA, CDR2 YSYEKL, per germline. CDR3 coding DNA: TGTGCCAGCAGCCAAGAACCGCCTACAGGCGGCCAGCCCCAGCATTTT. It encodes CASSQEPPTGGQPQHF.

This clonotype was seen a few times. The chain uses TRBV7-2 and TRBJ2-7, with D perhaps TRBD1 (7 bases). Looked up from germline, CDR1 is SGHTA and CDR2 is FQGNSA. This CDR3 contains 14 residues. Trimming left V 9 bases short and J 5 bases short, with 20 bases between. The CDR3 loop is CASLCGGGINEQYF. CDR3 DNA: TGTGCCAGTTTATGCGGAGGGGGCATAAACGAGCAGTACTTC.

This chain joins TRBV7-2 and TRBJ1-2; TRBD1 matches at 9 bases. The CDR3 has 16 residues. In germline, CDR1 is SGHTA, CDR2 FQGNSA. The V and J ends lost 3 bases and 6 bases, in that order; junction bases with no gene match: 11. The chain's CDR3 is CASSFRDRVAGDGYTF. The DNA of the CDR3 is TGTGCCAGCAGCTTCCGGGACAGGGTTGCGGGCGATGGCTACACCTTC.

Details on this clonotype: This likely comes from a read error, as the CDR3 has no conserved phenylalanine or tryptophan at its end. The chain is built from TRBV7-9 and TRBJ2-1; no reliable D call. CDR1 is SEHNR, CDR2 FQNEAQ, per germline (reference sequence). This CDR3 contains 13 residues. Trimming removed 7 bases at V and 7 bases at J, with 14 bases between. CDR3: CASIGPPENEQFL. In nucleotides, the CDR3 is TGTGCCAGCATCGGGCCACCAGAAAATGAGCAGTTCTTG.

This clonotype occurred a few times. The CDR3 coding sequence is TGTGCCAGCAGCCTCTACGGCGCGAGCAATGAGCAGTTCTTC. Translation: CASSLYGASNEQFF. The genes are TRBV7-8 and TRBJ2-1; D is unclear. Germline V gene data show CDR1 as SGHVS and CDR2 as FQNEAQ. This CDR3 has 14 residues. Trimming removed 5 bases from V and 6 bases from J, with 14 bases in between.

Only a few counts were recorded for this clonotype. This rearrangement joins TRBV27 to TRBJ2-7; tentatively, D is TRBD1 (5 bases). V gave up 7 bases and J gave up 1 base, with 14 bases separating them. The CDR3 contains 14 residues. Germline CDR1 is MNHEY and CDR2 is SMNVEV (reference sequence). This CDR3 is CASKRGGASYEQYF. Written as DNA, the CDR3 is TGTGCCAGCAAACGAGGTGGGGCGTCCTACGAGCAGTACTTC.

The chain recombines TRBV11-2 with TRBJ2-3; the D gene is possibly TRBD2 (5 bases). CDR3 length equals 17 residues. The V end was cut by 1 base, the J end by 1 base, with 15 bases between. Germline V gene lookup returns CDR1 SGHAT and CDR2 FQNNGV. For the CDR3, the DNA is TGTGCCAGCAGCTTAGCGAAGTCGGGATGGGGCACAGATACGCAGTATTTT. This sequence encodes CASSLAKSGWGTDTQYF.

V usage is TRBV20-1 and J usage is TRBJ1-2, with a weak D call TRBD1 (5 bases). Germline V CDR1 and CDR2: DFQATT, SNEGSKA (reference sequence). CDR3 length: 16 residues. Trimming cost V 4 bases and J 6 bases, with 24 bases left between them. CDR3 nucleotides: TGCAGTGCTAAAGCTCCGGGACGTCAAAGGATCGATGGCTACACCTTC. Translation gives CSAKAPGRQRIDGYTF.